This T cell receptor (beta chain) is drawn from a study of blood T cell repertoires in COVID-19. Overall study context: Some COVID-19 samples were acute and others convalescent; all came from the United States, Italy and Spain. Nucleic acid was either cDNA or gDNA, and it came from T cells, B-cell-depleted T cells, or PBMCs.

Original processing notes: Amplifying reference gene primers gave estimates of nucleated cell counts. Profiled with immunoSEQ multiplex PCR; TCRdb holds only in-frame clones, not every one. D and trimming were read from the DNA, whereas the V and J calls and clone size are those reported in that table. This table holds 90,000 to 140,000 clones, roughly 85% found once. V was cut by 0 bases and J by 6 bases, with 12 bases left in between. The CDR3 extends over 16 amino acids. The germline CDR1 and CDR2 sequences are SGHTA and FQGNSA. The chain joins TRBV7-2 to TRBJ1-6; D gene unclear. Material: peripheral blood. The TCR sequence derives from a man aged 45-65 years with acute or convalescent COVID-19. The CDR3 here is CASSLALGESNSPLHF. The CDR3 DNA reads as TGTGCCAGCAGCTTAGCTCTCGGGGAATCTAATTCACCCCTCCACTTT.